This T cell receptor beta chain comes out of a study of vaccination effects on CD4 cells after COVID-19. Study at large: Post-vaccine sampling occurred a median 72 days after the second dose.

Pools of viral peptides were used by the ViraFEST assay to expand antigen-specific CD4+ T cells ahead of sequencing. It was after approximately 11 days of culture that CD4+ T cells were isolated. Everyone in the study got two shots of either the BNT162b2 or mRNA-1273 vaccine. To note about this clone: Its antigen remains unidentified.

Per the germline V gene, CDR1 is SGHVS and CDR2 is FQNEAQ. V was clipped by 0 bases and J by 2 bases, with 4 bases between them. The CDR3 has 13 residues. Assay used: immunoSEQ multiplex PCR; TCRdb lists only in-frame clones, some missing. The sample has tens of thousands of clones; less than 80% are singletons. This receptor was obtained from a human donor who received a COVID-19 vaccine. The rearrangement joins TRBV7-8 to TRBJ1-2, with D hard to call. Sequencing used CD4+ T cells from PBMCs cultured with HCoV-OC43 spike peptides, obtained after COVID-19 vaccination. The subset: HCoV-OC43 spike overlapping peptide pool stimulation. The CDR3 sequence is CASSLAQNYGYTF. Here the CDR3 DNA reads TGTGCCAGCAGCTTAGCTCAGAACTATGGCTACACCTTC.